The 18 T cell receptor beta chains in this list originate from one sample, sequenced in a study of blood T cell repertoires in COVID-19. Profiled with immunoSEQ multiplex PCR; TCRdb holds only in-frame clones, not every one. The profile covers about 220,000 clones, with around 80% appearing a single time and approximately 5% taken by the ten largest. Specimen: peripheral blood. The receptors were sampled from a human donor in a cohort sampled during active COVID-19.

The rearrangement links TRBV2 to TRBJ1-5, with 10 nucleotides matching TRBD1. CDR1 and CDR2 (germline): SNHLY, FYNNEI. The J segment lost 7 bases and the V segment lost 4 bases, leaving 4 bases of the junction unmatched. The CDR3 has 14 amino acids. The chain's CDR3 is CASSAGQGTQPQHF. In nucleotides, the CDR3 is TGTGCCAGCAGTGCGGGACAGGGGACGCAGCCCCAGCATTTT.

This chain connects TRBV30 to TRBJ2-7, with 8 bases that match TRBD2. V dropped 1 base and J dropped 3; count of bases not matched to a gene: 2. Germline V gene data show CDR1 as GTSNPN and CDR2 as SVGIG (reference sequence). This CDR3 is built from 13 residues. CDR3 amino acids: CAWSGGLGYEQYF. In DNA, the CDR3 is TGTGCCTGGAGTGGGGGACTAGGCTACGAGCAGTACTTC.

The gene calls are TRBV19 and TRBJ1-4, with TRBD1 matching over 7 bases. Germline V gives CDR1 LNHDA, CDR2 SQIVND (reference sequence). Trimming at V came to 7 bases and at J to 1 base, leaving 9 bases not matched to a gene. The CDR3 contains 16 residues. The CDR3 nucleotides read TGTGCCAGTACCCGGACAGGCCCGGGAACTAATGAAAAACTGTTTTTT. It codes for CASTRTGPGTNEKLFF.

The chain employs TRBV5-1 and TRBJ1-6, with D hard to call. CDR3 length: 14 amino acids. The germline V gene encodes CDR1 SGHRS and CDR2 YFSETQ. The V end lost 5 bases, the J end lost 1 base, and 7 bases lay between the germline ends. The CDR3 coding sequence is TGCGCCAGCAGGGAGAGATCCTATAATTCACCCCTCCACTTT. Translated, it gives CASRERSYNSPLHF.

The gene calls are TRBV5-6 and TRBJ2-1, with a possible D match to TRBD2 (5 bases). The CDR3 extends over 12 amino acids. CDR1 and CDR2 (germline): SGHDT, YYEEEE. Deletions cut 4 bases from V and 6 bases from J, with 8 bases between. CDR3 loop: CASSPGFNEQFF. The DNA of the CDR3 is TGTGCCAGCAGCCCGGGGTTCAATGAGCAGTTCTTC.

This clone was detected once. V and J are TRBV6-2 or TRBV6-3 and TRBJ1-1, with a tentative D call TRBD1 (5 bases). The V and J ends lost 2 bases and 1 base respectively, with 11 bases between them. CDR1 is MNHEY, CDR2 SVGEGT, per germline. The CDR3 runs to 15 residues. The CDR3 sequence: CASSYPGLQNTEAFF. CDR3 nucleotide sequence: TGTGCCAGCAGTTACCCGGGACTTCAGAACACTGAAGCTTTCTTT.

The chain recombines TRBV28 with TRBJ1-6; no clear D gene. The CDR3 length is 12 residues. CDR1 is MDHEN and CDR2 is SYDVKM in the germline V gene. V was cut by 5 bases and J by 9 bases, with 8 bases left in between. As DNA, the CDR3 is TGTGCCAGCAGTGTAGGCGGTTCACCCCTCCACTTT. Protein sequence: CASSVGGSPLHF.

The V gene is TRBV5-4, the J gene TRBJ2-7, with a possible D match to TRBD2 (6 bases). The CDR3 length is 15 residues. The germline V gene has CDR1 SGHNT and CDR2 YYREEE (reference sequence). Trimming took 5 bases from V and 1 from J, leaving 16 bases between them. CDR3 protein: CASSLNSGRSYEQYF. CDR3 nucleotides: TGTGCCAGCAGTTTAAATAGTGGGAGGTCCTACGAGCAGTACTTC.

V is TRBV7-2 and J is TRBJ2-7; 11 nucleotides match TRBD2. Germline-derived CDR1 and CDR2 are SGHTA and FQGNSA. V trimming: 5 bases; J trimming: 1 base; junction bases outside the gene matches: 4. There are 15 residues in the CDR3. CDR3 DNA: TGTGCCAGCAGCCCGGGACTAGCGGATTCCTACGAGCAGTACTTC. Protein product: CASSPGLADSYEQYF.

CDR3 region: CATSDRRTGGSTDTQYF. The CDR3 DNA reads TGTGCCACCAGTGATCGCCGCACCGGGGGGTCCACAGATACGCAGTATTTT. The J gene is TRBJ2-3, the V gene TRBV24-1, with 7 bases that match TRBD2. This CDR3 is 17 amino acids long. The V gene's germline CDR1 is KGHDR and CDR2 SFDVKD. Trimming at V came to 3 bases and at J to 2 bases, leaving 10 bases not matched to a gene.

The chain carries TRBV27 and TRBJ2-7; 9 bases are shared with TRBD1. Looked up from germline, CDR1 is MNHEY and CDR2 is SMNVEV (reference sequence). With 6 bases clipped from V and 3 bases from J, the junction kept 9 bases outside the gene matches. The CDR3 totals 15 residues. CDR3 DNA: TGTGCCAGCAGGGGGCCGGGACAGGGAATCTACGAGCAGTACTTC. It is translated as CASRGPGQGIYEQYF.

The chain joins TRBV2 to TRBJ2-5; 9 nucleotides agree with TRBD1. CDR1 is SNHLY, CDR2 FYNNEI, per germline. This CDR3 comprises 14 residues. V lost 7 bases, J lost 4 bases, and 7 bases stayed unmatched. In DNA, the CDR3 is TGTGCCAGCATGGCCGGGACAGGGAGAGAGACCCAGTACTTC. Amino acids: CASMAGTGRETQYF.

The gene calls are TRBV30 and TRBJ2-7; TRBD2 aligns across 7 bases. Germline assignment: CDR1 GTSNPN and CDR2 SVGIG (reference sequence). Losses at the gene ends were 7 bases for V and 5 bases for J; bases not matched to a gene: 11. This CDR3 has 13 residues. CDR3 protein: CALHWGGSHEQYF. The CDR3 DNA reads TGTGCCTTACATTGGGGCGGGAGTCACGAGCAGTACTTC. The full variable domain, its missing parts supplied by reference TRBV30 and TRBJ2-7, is SQTIHQWPATLVQPVGSPLSLECTVEGTSNPNLYWYRQAAGRGLQLLFYSVGIGQISSEVPQNLSASRPQDRQFILSSKKLLLSDSGFYLCALHWGGSHEQYFGPGTRLTVT.

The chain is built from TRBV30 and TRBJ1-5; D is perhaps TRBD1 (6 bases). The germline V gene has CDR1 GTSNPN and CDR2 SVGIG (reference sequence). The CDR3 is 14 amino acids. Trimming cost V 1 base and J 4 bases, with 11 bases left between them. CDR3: CAWSEDRGNQPQHF. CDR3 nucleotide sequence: TGTGCCTGGAGTGAGGACAGAGGAAATCAGCCCCAGCATTTT.

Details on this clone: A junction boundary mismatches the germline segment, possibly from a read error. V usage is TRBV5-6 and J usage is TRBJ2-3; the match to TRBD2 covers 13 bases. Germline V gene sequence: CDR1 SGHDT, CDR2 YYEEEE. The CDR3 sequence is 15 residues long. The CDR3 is CASSPGTSGTGTQYF. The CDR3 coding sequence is TGTGCCAGCAGCCCCGGGACTAGCGGGACAGGTACGCAGTATTTT.

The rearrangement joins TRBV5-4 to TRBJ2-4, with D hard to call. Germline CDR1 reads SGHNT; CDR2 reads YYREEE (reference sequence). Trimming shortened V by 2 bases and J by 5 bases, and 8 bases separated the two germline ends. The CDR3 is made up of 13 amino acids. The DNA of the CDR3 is TGTGCCAGCAGCTTCGTATCGGAAAACATTCAGTACTTC. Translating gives CASSFVSENIQYF.

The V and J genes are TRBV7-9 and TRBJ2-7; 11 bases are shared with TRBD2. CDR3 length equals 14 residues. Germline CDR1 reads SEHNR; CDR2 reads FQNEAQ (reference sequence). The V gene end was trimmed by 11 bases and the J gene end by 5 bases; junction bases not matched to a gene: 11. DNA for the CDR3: TGTGCCGGGGTTAGCGGGAGGGCCTACGACGAGCAGTACTTC. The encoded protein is CAGVSGRAYDEQYF.

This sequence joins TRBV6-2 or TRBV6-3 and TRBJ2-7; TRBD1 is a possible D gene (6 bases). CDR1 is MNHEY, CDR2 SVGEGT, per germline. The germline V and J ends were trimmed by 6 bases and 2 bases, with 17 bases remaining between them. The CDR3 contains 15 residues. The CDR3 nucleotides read TGTGCCAGCAGCCGACGGGACACCTCCGCCTACGAGCAGTACTTC. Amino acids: CASSRRDTSAYEQYF.